The 13 T cell receptor beta chains below were found in one sample sequenced in a study of regulatory T cells in long-lasting Graves disease. Arm-PCR of CDR3 regions with iRepertoire HTBI primers generated TCR beta libraries. TCRdb re-derived calls from the multiplex PCR reads in MiXCR, one entry per CDR3 protein. The sample includes fewer than 500,000 distinct CDR3 sequences, 15% to 20% of them seen just once. Documented time point: newly diagnosed GD, antithyroid drugs for less than 3 months. PBMC RNA served as the TCR library source. This same sample was also part of a study on T cells in Graves' hyperthyroidism and ophthalmopathy.

The sequencing used peripheral blood mononuclear cells (PBMCs), collected at new diagnosis, from a patient treated with antithyroid drugs. The receptor set was obtained from a man in his forties or fifties with Graves disease.

The rearrangement joins TRBV24-1 to TRBJ2-3, with D perhaps assigned TRBD1 or TRBD2 (5 bases each). The germline V gene has CDR1 KGHDR and CDR2 SFDVKD. V lost 5 bases and J lost 0, with 11 bases in between. CDR3 length: 15 amino acids. The DNA for the CDR3 is TGTGCCACCAGTGCCAGAGGGGAGAGCACAGATACGCAGTATTTT. Translation gives CATSARGESTDTQYF.

The chain is built from TRBV6-1 and TRBJ2-3; 9 bases align to TRBD1. Germline V gives CDR1 MNHNS, CDR2 SASEGT. The CDR3 has 17 amino acids. The V and J ends lost 8 bases and 3 bases, in that order; junction bases with no gene match: 15. In DNA form, the CDR3 reads TGTGCCAGCTTCCAACCCCCCGGGACAGGGAAAACAGATACGCAGTATTTT. It is translated as CASFQPPGTGKTDTQYF.

This clonotype was counted many times. The V call is TRBV28, the J call TRBJ1-1; no definite D call. Germline V gives CDR1 MDHEN, CDR2 SYDVKM. The CDR3 is 13 amino acids. V lost 5 bases, J lost 2 bases, and 9 bases lay in between. The DNA for the CDR3 is TGTGCCAGCAGTCTCCAGATCAACACTGAAGCTTTCTTT. The encoded protein is CASSLQINTEAFF.

Ten or more counts support this clonotype. The chain combines TRBV3-1 with TRBJ1-1; the D is unclear. Deletions cut 4 bases from V and 5 bases from J, with 8 bases between. The CDR3 consists of 12 residues. Germline loops: CDR1 LGHDT, CDR2 YNNKEL (reference sequence). The CDR3 reads CASSPAETEAFF. DNA of the CDR3: TGTGCCAGCAGCCCGGCGGAGACTGAAGCTTTCTTT.

This clonotype was found many times. The chain recombines TRBV5-1 with TRBJ1-2; D is unclear. Germline CDR1 reads SGHRS; CDR2 reads YFSETQ. This CDR3 contains 13 residues. V lost 0 bases, J lost 10 bases, and 13 bases lay in between. The chain's CDR3 is CASSLGTPRAYTF. DNA of the CDR3: TGCGCCAGCAGCTTGGGGACTCCTCGAGCCTACACCTTC.

The CDR3 loop reads CSAGLAGGGYEQYF. The CDR3 nucleotides are TGCAGTGCCGGACTAGCGGGAGGGGGGTACGAGCAGTACTTC. The chain employs TRBV20-1 and TRBJ2-7, with TRBD2 identical over 15 bases. This CDR3 comprises 14 residues. The junction had 4 bases not matched to a gene; V was cut back by 6 bases and J by 4 bases. Germline V gene lookup returns CDR1 DFQATT and CDR2 SNEGSKA (reference sequence).

In this sample, this clonotype turned up many times. The genes are TRBV20-1 and TRBJ2-5; 13 positions agree with TRBD2. Trimming cost V 5 bases and J 5 bases; bases outside gene matches: 5. The CDR3 is 14 amino acids. The germline V gene has CDR1 DFQATT and CDR2 SNEGSKA (reference sequence). CDR3 sequence: CSAPLAGGRETQYF. CDR3 coding DNA: TGCAGTGCTCCACTAGCGGGAGGGAGGGAGACCCAGTACTTC.

There are many counts of this clonotype. CDR3 in DNA: TGTGCCAGCATCCTCAGTAACTCTGGGGCCAACGTCCTGACTTTC. Translating gives CASILSNSGANVLTF. The rearrangement links TRBV2 to TRBJ2-6; D is ambiguous. Trimming cost V 7 bases and J 0 bases, with 10 bases left between them. This CDR3 is built from 15 residues. The V gene's germline CDR1 is SNHLY and CDR2 FYNNEI. Drawing the rest from reference TRBV2 and TRBJ2-6, the complete variable domain is EPEVTQTPSHQVTQMGQEVILRCVPISNHLYFYWYRQILGQKVEFLVSFYNNEISEKSEIFDDQFSVERPDGSNFTLKIRSTKLEDSAMYFCASILSNSGANVLTFGAGSRLTVL.

A word on this clonotype: Sequence at one end of the junction differs from germline and may be a read error. V usage is TRBV18 and J usage is TRBJ2-7; D might be TRBD1 (6 bases). CDR3 length: 12 amino acids. Per germline, CDR1 KGHSH and CDR2 LQKENI. CDR3: CTSSTGQYEQYF. The CDR3 DNA reads as TGTACCAGCTCAACCGGACAGTACGAGCAGTACTTC.

This clonotype was observed many times. The rearrangement links TRBV2 to TRBJ2-7, with unresolved D. Germline lookup yields CDR1 SNHLY and CDR2 FYNNEI. The V end was cut by 3 bases, the J end by 5 bases, with 5 bases between. The CDR3 covers 11 residues. The CDR3 DNA follows: TGTGCCAGCAGTGATGGGGACGAGCAGTACTTC. Translating gives CASSDGDEQYF.

This clonotype appeared many times. The chain uses TRBV5-1 and TRBJ2-1; TRBD2 matches at 15 bases. Trimming cost V 2 bases and J 6 bases; bases outside gene matches: 6. Germline V gene data show CDR1 as SGHRS and CDR2 as YFSETQ. This CDR3 is built from 17 residues. The CDR3 DNA follows: TGCGCCAGCAGCTTTGGACTAGCGGGAGGGGTGGCCAATGAGCAGTTCTTC. Residues: CASSFGLAGGVANEQFF.

Here the CDR3 DNA reads TGTGCCAGCAGTTTAGGGACAGTGCTCTTCTCTGGAAACACCATATATTTT. Amino acid sequence: CASSLGTVLFSGNTIYF. V usage is TRBV12-3 or TRBV12-4 and J usage is TRBJ1-3, with D possibly TRBD1 on 6 matching bases. CDR3 length: 17 amino acids. V lost 1 base and J lost 0, with 13 bases in between.

Ten or more counts support this clonotype. J is TRBJ2-7 and V is TRBV6-5; perhaps TRBD1 as D (5 bases). In germline, CDR1 is MNHEY, CDR2 SVGAGI. Deletions cut 2 bases from V and 5 bases from J, with 13 bases between. This CDR3 spans 14 amino acids. CDR3 sequence: CASSYQGKGNEQYF. CDR3 coding DNA: TGTGCCAGCAGTTACCAGGGAAAGGGGAACGAGCAGTACTTC.